The sequence of this T cell receptor beta chain was determined in a study of T cell repertoires in cytomegalovirus infection (dated by TCRdb to between 2019 and 2020). The study in broad terms: Recently identified HLA-C-restricted CMV epitopes, whose presentation resists viral immunomodulation, were targeted by peptide stimulations together with well-studied HLA-B-restricted epitopes. The HLA type of each donor mattered for the analysis, because public TCR beta signatures pointed to carriage of CMV infection along with the matching HLA type. What the study reported, not specific to this receptor: In both this cohort and an independent roughly 330-donor cohort, the cumulative frequency of public TCR beta family members distinguished carriers of CMV infection plus the relevant HLA type. The ex vivo response was dominated by HLA-C-restricted CMV-specific TCR beta clonotypes, which also provided the single most frequent clonotype in two of eight donors.

For this clonotype: Its antigen is unknown. A single base separates this from a much larger clone, so it may be a read error.

Sequenced using an Illumina HiSeq 1500. TCRdb passed the public sequencing reads through fastp at Q25 and MiXCR, retaining productive beta sequences. Rows matching on CDR3 protein sequence are summarized as one entry with the most common DNA and genes. The table for this sample lists hundreds of thousands of distinct CDR3 sequences; around a third of them were counted only once. The ten largest make up around 12% of the sample. CDR1 and CDR2, looked up from the germline V gene (reference sequence), are LNHDA and SQIVND. Taken from cysteine to phenylalanine, the CDR3 has 14 residues. Only the CDR3 DNA stays, 42 bases, in frame from base 1. V loses 1 base at its end and J loses 5 bases; junction bases beyond the gene matches: 0. What this sample's treatment or condition label stands for: in vitro stimulation with specific CMV peptide epitopes to enrich CMV-specific T cells.

This clonotype was sampled from a human donor in good health (CMV status not recorded). Some clones in this sample may be carry-over from other donors' samples. The sequencing used cultured CD8+ T cells from PBMCs, collected from culture after CMV antigen stimulation. The V and J segments used are TRBV19 and TRBJ1-5; 9 junctional bases match TRBD1. The DNA is as follows: TGTGCCAGTAGTATAGGGACAGGGGATCAGCCCCAGCATTTT. Translation gives CASSIGTGDQPQHF.